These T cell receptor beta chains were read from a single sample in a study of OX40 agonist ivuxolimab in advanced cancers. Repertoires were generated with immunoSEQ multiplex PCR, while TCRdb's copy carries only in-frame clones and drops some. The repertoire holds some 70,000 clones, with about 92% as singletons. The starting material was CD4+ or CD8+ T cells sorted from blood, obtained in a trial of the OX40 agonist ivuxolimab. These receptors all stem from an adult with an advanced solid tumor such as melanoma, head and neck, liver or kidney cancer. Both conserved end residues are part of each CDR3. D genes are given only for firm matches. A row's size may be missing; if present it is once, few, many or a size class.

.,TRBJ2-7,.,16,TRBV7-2,CASSLVSTVTSYEQYF,TGTGCCAGCAGCTTAGTGTCGACAGTGACTTCCTACGAGCAGTACTTC
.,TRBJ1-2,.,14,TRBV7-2,CASSLESGMGGYTF,TGTGCCAGCAGCTTAGAGTCGGGGATGGGCGGCTACACCTTC
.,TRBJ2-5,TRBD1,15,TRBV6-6,CASSYDRGQQETQYF,TGTGCCAGCAGTTACGACAGGGGGCAGCAAGAGACCCAGTACTTC
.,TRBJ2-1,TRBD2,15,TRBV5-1,CASSPAPTSSHEQFF,TGCGCCAGCAGCCCGGCCCCGACTAGCAGCCATGAGCAGTTCTTC
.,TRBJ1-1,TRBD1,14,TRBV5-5,CASSLYRQGAEAFF,TGTGCCAGCAGCTTGTATAGACAGGGCGCTGAAGCTTTCTTT
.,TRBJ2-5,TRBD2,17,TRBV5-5,CASTEMARGGNQETQYF,TGTGCCAGCACCGAAATGGCGCGGGGGGGCAATCAAGAGACCCAGTACTTC
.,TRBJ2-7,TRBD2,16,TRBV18,CASSPMAGGSSYEQYF,TGTGCCAGCTCACCAATGGCCGGCGGGAGCTCCTACGAGCAGTACTTC
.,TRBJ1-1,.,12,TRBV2,CASSEGFTEAFF,TGTGCCAGCAGTGAAGGGTTCACTGAAGCTTTCTTT
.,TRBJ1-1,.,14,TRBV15,CATSPRGRDTEAFF,TGTGCCACCAGCCCGAGGGGTCGCGACACTGAAGCTTTCTTT
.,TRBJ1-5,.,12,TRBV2,CASRRSNQPQHF,TGTGCCAGCAGGCGGAGCAATCAGCCCCAGCATTTT
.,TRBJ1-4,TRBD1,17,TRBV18,CASSPGTGGSGNEKLFF,TGTGCCAGCTCACCAGGGACAGGGGGCTCTGGGAATGAAAAACTGTTTTTT
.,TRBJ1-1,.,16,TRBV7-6,CASSLNLNRRNTEAFF,TGTGCCAGCAGCCTAAATCTTAATCGTAGGAACACTGAAGCTTTCTTT
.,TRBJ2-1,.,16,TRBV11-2,CASSLWGGIRISEQFF,TGTGCCAGCAGCTTATGGGGGGGCATACGTATCAGTGAGCAGTTCTTC
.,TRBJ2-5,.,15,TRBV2,CASSFRGTGVVTQYF,TGTGCCAGCAGTTTCCGGGGGACTGGGGTTGTGACCCAGTACTTC
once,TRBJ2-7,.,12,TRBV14,CASSQTNVEQYF,TGTGCCAGCAGCCAAACCAACGTCGAGCAGTACTTC
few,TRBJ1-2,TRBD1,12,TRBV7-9,CASSATGDGYTF,TGTGCCAGCAGCGCCACAGGGGATGGCTACACCTTC
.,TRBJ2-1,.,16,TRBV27,CASSFRITSSYNEQFF,TGTGCCAGCAGTTTCCGCATCACAAGCTCCTACAATGAGCAGTTCTTC
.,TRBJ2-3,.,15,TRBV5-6,CASSPLQGSSDTQYF,TGTGCCAGCAGCCCGCTCCAGGGGAGCTCAGATACGCAGTATTTT
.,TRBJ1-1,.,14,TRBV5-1,CASSGPAANTEAFF,TGCGCCAGCAGCGGGCCAGCGGCGAACACTGAAGCTTTCTTT
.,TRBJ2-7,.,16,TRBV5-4,CASSLAGSAGLYEQYF,TGTGCCAGCAGCTTGGCAGGTTCGGCGGGGCTCTACGAGCAGTACTTC
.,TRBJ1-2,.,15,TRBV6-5,CASSKLLGTGSGYTF,TGTGCCAGCAGCAAGCTGCTTGGGACGGGGAGTGGCTACACCTTC
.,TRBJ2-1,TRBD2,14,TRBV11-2,CASSFGGGYNEQFF,TGTGCCAGCAGCTTTGGCGGGGGCTACAATGAGCAGTTCTTC